The 4 T cell receptor beta chains below all came from one sample that was sequenced in a study of spatial heterogeneity in lung cancer. Time point defined: blood at routine non-recurrence follow-up after resection. One entry per CDR3 protein, called by TCRdb with MiXCR from the 5' RACE reads. The sample holds around 27,000 distinct CDR3 sequences, roughly 5.7% seen once. This sample comprised PBMCs, obtained at follow-up. The origin of the receptors is a female donor with early-stage non-small cell lung cancer.

A few counts support this clonotype. The V call is TRBV20-1, the J call TRBJ1-4; D remains ambiguous. Germline V gene data show CDR1 as DFQATT and CDR2 as SNEGSKA (reference sequence). The length of the CDR3 is 14 residues. Trimming left V 6 bases short and J 8 bases short, with 19 bases between. CDR3 residues: CSAGNEGREEKLFF. The CDR3 DNA sequence: TGCAGTGCCGGGAATGAGGGCAGAGAAGAAAAACTGTTTTTT.

This clonotype was detected many times. The chain uses TRBV11-2 and TRBJ2-2, with D tentatively TRBD2 (5 bases). The CDR3 is 17 amino acids. Germline CDR1 SGHAT, CDR2 FQNNGV. V dropped 1 base and J dropped 7 bases, with 19 bases sitting between them. DNA of the CDR3: TGTGCCAGCAGCTTAGTCGGTCGTGGCAGAGGGCACGGGGAGCTGTTTTTT. Translating it yields CASSLVGRGRGHGELFF.

Regarding this clonotype: A much more abundant neighbour one base away suggests this may be a read error. The chain has TRBV27 and TRBJ2-7; no firm D call. CDR1 and CDR2 (germline): MNHEY, SMNVEV (reference sequence). The CDR3 totals 12 residues. Deletions cut 4 bases from V and 6 bases from J, with 10 bases between. The CDR3 is CASSSPPVEQYF. The CDR3 bases are TGTGCCAGCAGTTCCCCTCCGGTCGAGCAGTACTTC.

This clonotype was recorded many times. This rearrangement joins TRBV7-8 to TRBJ2-3; 8 bases map to TRBD1. The CDR3 loop spans 16 amino acids. Germline V CDR1 and CDR2: SGHVS, FQNEAQ. J was trimmed by 2 bases and V by 5 bases; bases with no gene match: 9. The CDR3: CASSHNRGLTTDTQYF. CDR3 nucleotides: TGTGCCAGCAGCCACAACAGGGGGTTAACCACAGATACGCAGTATTTT. The full variable domain, completed using reference TRBV7-8 and TRBJ2-3, is GAGVSQSPRYKVAKRGQDVALRCDPISGHVSLFWYQQALGQGPEFLTYFQNEAQLDKSGLPSDRFFAERPEGSVSTLKIQRTQQEDSAVYLCASSHNRGLTTDTQYFGPGTRLTVL.